Listed below are T cell receptor beta chains from one sample, sequenced in a study of T cell repertoires in cytomegalovirus infection. MiXCR, applied by TCRdb to the reads, yields one record per CDR3 protein. This sample carries about 140,000 distinct CDR3 sequences, roughly 6.5% of them seen once, and the ten largest clones take 18%. The specimen sequenced was PBMCs. The receptors come from a human donor in good health (CMV status not recorded). Some clones in this sample may be carry-over from other donors' samples. The CDR3 runs from the conserved cysteine through the conserved F or W. D genes are given only for firm matches. Clone sizes are given selectively: once, few, many, or a class where the clone is expanded.

TRBJ2-1	few	TRBV24-1	TRBD1	CATSDSGGDRGYNEQFF	TGTGCCACCAGTGATTCTGGGGGGGACAGGGGTTACAATGAGCAGTTCTTC
TRBJ1-2	many	TRBV7-8	NA	CASSLAHTNYGYTF	TGTGCCAGCAGCTTAGCCCATACTAACTATGGCTACACCTTC
TRBJ1-6	many	TRBV10-3	TRBD1	CAISERQGYNSPLHF	TGTGCCATCAGTGAGAGACAGGGTTATAATTCACCCCTCCACTTT
TRBJ1-2	NA	TRBV7-9	TRBD1	CASSSRPGQGDRGYGYTF	TGTGCCAGCAGCTCGCGACCGGGACAGGGGGACCGAGGCTATGGCTACACCTTC
TRBJ1-2	many	TRBV7-8	NA	CASSRSGGDFGYTF	TGTGCCAGCAGCCGATCGGGGGGCGATTTTGGCTACACCTTC
TRBJ1-1	many	TRBV12-3/TRBV12-4	NA	CASSFIQGRTEAFF	TGTGCCAGCAGTTTTATCCAGGGACGTACTGAAGCTTTCTTT
TRBJ1-6	many	TRBV11-2	NA	CASSSTPQGSPLHF	TGTGCCAGCAGCTCAACCCCACAGGGTTCACCCCTCCACTTT
TRBJ1-3	NA	TRBV30	NA	CAWTAGAGNTIYF	TGTGCCTGGACCGCAGGGGCTGGAAACACCATATATTTT
TRBJ2-6	many	TRBV7-2	NA	CASSSRGAGWTGANVLTF	TGTGCCAGCAGCTCTCGGGGGGCCGGCTGGACTGGGGCCAACGTCCTGACTTTC
TRBJ2-5	NA	TRBV28	TRBD1	CASSLVAGGTTRETQYF	TGTGCCAGCAGTTTGGTCGCAGGGGGAACTACGCGGGAGACCCAGTACTTC
TRBJ2-3	many	TRBV7-2	NA	CASSLALQPSTDTQYF	TGTGCCAGCAGCTTAGCACTACAGCCTAGCACAGATACGCAGTATTTT
TRBJ2-2	NA	TRBV5-5	NA	CASSLRAGTGELFF	TGTGCCAGCAGCTTGAGGGCTGGGACCGGGGAGCTGTTTTTT
TRBJ2-1	many	TRBV6-4	NA	CASSDQGPSEQFF	TGTGCCAGCAGTGACCAGGGCCCTAGCGAGCAGTTCTTC
TRBJ1-1	NA	TRBV19	NA	CASSPRQRNTEAFF	TGTGCCAGTAGTCCAAGACAGAGGAACACTGAAGCTTTCTTT
TRBJ2-1	many	TRBV7-2	TRBD1	CASRSPRGPNEQFF	TGTGCCAGCAGGAGTCCCAGGGGGCCCAATGAGCAGTTCTTC
TRBJ2-2	NA	TRBV7-9	NA	CASGEGGNTGELFF	TGTGCCAGCGGAGAGGGGGGGAACACCGGGGAGCTGTTTTTT
TRBJ2-3	many	TRBV7-9	NA	CASSLDLTDTQYF	TGTGCCAGCAGCTTAGATTTGACAGATACGCAGTATTTT
TRBJ1-6	many	TRBV10-3	NA	CAIRLTENSPLHF	TGTGCCATCAGACTGACAGAGAATTCACCCCTCCACTTT
TRBJ2-7	many	TRBV7-8	NA	CASSLRDGGVEQYF	TGTGCCAGCAGCTTAAGGGACGGCGGGGTTGAGCAGTACTTC
TRBJ2-5	many	TRBV10-3	TRBD2	CAISGMASGVQETQYF	TGTGCCATCAGTGGCATGGCTAGCGGGGTCCAAGAGACCCAGTACTTC
TRBJ1-2	many	TRBV6-5	TRBD1	CASSYKTGTSGGYTF	TGTGCCAGCAGTTACAAGACAGGGACCAGCGGAGGCTACACCTTC
TRBJ2-6	many	TRBV7-8	NA	CASSGMSGANVLTF	TGTGCCAGCTCGGGGATGTCTGGGGCCAACGTCCTGACTTTC
TRBJ2-1	many	TRBV7-2	TRBD2	CASSLAPASGGFRNEQFF	TGTGCCAGCAGCTTAGCCCCGGCTAGCGGGGGGTTCCGCAATGAGCAGTTCTTC
TRBJ2-1	NA	TRBV11-3	NA	CASSLDSTRGGEQFF	TGTGCCAGCAGCTTAGATAGCACCCGAGGGGGTGAGCAGTTCTTC
TRBJ1-5	few	TRBV18	NA	CASSPNRDNQPQHF	TGTGCCAGCTCACCTAACAGGGATAATCAGCCCCAGCATTTT
TRBJ2-6	many	TRBV7-2	NA	CASSSNIVGANVLTF	TGTGCCAGCAGCTCAAATATTGTGGGGGCCAACGTCCTGACTTTC
TRBJ2-1	many	TRBV7-2	TRBD2	CASSRLSGGHNEQFF	TGTGCCAGCAGCCGTCTTAGCGGGGGGCACAATGAGCAGTTCTTC
TRBJ2-3	many	TRBV19	TRBD1	CASSKRDRGTDTQYF	TGTGCCAGTAGCAAAAGGGACAGGGGAACAGATACGCAGTATTTT
TRBJ2-1	many	TRBV7-3	NA	CASSQGLQGEQFF	TGTGCCAGCAGCCAGGGACTTCAGGGTGAGCAGTTCTTC
TRBJ1-1	many	TRBV28	NA	CASSPLRGGTEAFF	TGTGCCAGCAGTCCCCTCCGGGGGGGCACTGAAGCTTTCTTT
TRBJ2-1	many	TRBV20-1	TRBD1	CSASDRVGVNEQFF	TGCAGTGCTTCAGACAGGGTCGGAGTCAATGAGCAGTTCTTC
TRBJ1-6	many	TRBV4-3	NA	CASNSAQGSSPLHF	TGCGCCAGCAACTCGGCTCAGGGTAGTTCACCCCTCCACTTT
TRBJ1-1	many	TRBV29-1	TRBD1	CSVGGRQGEAFF	TGCAGCGTTGGAGGCAGACAGGGGGAAGCTTTCTTT
TRBJ2-1	many	TRBV6-4	TRBD2	CASRGASGGHGRYNEQFF	TGTGCCAGCAGGGGGGCAAGCGGGGGTCACGGTCGTTACAATGAGCAGTTCTTC
TRBJ1-1	many	TRBV10-3	TRBD1	CAISDRQGYTEAFF	TGTGCCATCAGTGACCGACAGGGGTACACTGAAGCTTTCTTT
TRBJ2-6	many	TRBV19	NA	CASSMSSGANVLTF	TGTGCCAGTAGTATGAGTTCCGGGGCCAACGTCCTGACTTTC
TRBJ1-1	many	TRBV12-3/TRBV12-4	NA	CASSFNGNTEAFF	TGTGCCAGCAGTTTTAATGGGAACACTGAAGCTTTCTTT
TRBJ1-2	many	TRBV20-1	NA	CSALWGRAVTNYGYTF	TGCAGTGCTCTGTGGGGCAGAGCGGTCACTAACTATGGCTACACCTTC
TRBJ2-7	many	TRBV7-2	NA	CASTFLGDSMGEQYF	TGTGCCAGCACCTTCCTGGGTGACAGTATGGGAGAGCAGTACTTC
TRBJ2-2	NA	TRBV20-1	TRBD1	CSALGGIGDTGELFF	TGCAGTGCATTAGGGGGCATCGGCGACACCGGGGAGCTGTTTTTT
TRBJ2-7	NA	TRBV27	NA	CASSPGLLSSYEQYF	TGTGCCAGCAGCCCCGGACTCCTAAGCTCCTACGAGCAGTACTTC
TRBJ2-1	few	TRBV10-3	TRBD1	CAISEPGQGNEQFF	TGTGCCATCAGTGAGCCGGGACAGGGCAATGAGCAGTTCTTC
TRBJ1-1	few	TRBV20-1	NA	CSALLSGGYTEAFF	TGCAGTGCTCTCCTATCGGGGGGGTACACTGAAGCTTTCTTT
TRBJ1-6	NA	TRBV28	TRBD1	CASSLESSGTGYNSPLHF	TGTGCCAGCAGTTTAGAAAGCTCCGGGACAGGGTATAATTCACCCCTCCACTTT
TRBJ2-1	many	TRBV6-1	NA	CASSEGGSYNEQFF	TGTGCCAGCAGTGAAGGGGGCTCCTACAATGAGCAGTTCTTC
TRBJ2-3	many	TRBV7-2	NA	CASSLEAALDTQYF	TGTGCCAGCAGCTTAGAAGCAGCTCTGGATACGCAGTATTTT
TRBJ2-7	NA	TRBV7-2	TRBD2	CASSPLAGVVSYEQYF	TGTGCCAGCAGCCCACTAGCGGGAGTGGTCTCCTACGAGCAGTACTTC
TRBJ2-4	few	TRBV12-3/TRBV12-4	NA	CASSHTRLKGGVPDIQYF	TGTGCCAGCAGTCACACGAGGTTGAAAGGGGGGGTTCCTGACATTCAGTACTTC
TRBJ1-3	few	TRBV20-1	NA	CSARDPNGGAAGNTIYF	TGCAGTGCTAGAGATCCAAACGGGGGGGCCGCTGGAAACACCATATATTTT
TRBJ1-1	many	TRBV6-1	TRBD1	CASSEEGTGGEDAEAFF	TGTGCCAGCAGTGAAGAGGGGACAGGGGGCGAGGACGCTGAAGCTTTCTTT
TRBJ2-1	many	TRBV29-1	NA	CSAGGNPYNEQFF	TGCAGCGCTGGGGGGAATCCCTACAATGAGCAGTTCTTC